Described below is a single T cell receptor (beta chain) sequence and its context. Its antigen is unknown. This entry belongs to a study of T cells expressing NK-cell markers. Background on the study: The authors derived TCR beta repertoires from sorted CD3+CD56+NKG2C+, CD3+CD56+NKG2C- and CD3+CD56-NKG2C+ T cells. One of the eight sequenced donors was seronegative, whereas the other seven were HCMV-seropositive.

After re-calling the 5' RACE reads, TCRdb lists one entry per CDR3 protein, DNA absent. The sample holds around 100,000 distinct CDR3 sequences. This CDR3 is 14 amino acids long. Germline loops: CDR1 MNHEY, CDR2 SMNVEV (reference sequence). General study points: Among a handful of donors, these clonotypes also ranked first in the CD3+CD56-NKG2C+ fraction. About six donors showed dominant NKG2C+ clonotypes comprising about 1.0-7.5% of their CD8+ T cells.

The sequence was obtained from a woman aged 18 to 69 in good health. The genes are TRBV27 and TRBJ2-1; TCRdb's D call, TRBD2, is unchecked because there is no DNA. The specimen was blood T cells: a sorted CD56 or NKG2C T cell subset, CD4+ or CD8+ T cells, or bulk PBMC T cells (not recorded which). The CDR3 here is CASSLGGPLHEQFF.